The rows below give T cell receptor beta chains drawn from one sample of a study of blood T cell repertoires in COVID-19. Produced via immunoSEQ multiplex PCR; TCRdb's table is partial and in-frame only. The table records 250,000 to 300,000 clones, roughly nine tenths of them present only once. The material sequenced was peripheral blood. The receptors here all came from a woman under 40 with COVID-19, enrolled during active disease. Both conserved end residues are trimmed from each CDR3.

v_gene,CDR3aa
TRBV3-1/TRBV3-2,ASSQWAYGELF
TRBV4-1,ASSQNGAGGAGVNEQF
TRBV12-3/TRBV12-4,ASSAGSYEQY
TRBV5-1,ASSLGEETQY
TRBV3-1/TRBV3-2,ASSPGGGGTYEQY
TRBV5-1,ASSLLDFGETQY
TRBV11-2,ASSLSSGVNEQF
TRBV7-9,ASRGAGETQY
TRBV5-1,ASSFETGIPGVSPLH
TRBV18,ASSPPGQVTEAF
TRBV11-2,ASSWTSGGSGDTQY
TRBV24-1,ATSDSGQGNNEQF
TRBV11-3,ASSLDGSGGQETQY
TRBV20-1,SATNNEQF
TRBV5-4,ASSRDTSSYNEQF
TRBV5-5,ASSRFGGAYNEQF
TRBV7-9,ASSLARDLQETQY
TRBV2,ASSLRLAGVYEQY
TRBV29-1,SPTRLGGTEAF
TRBV25-1,ASSEFVGGLNEKLF
TRBV4-2,ASSVLSGGDTSSTDTQY
TRBV5-1,ARASLEQY
TRBV7-6,ASSPEGANTGELF
TRBV6-6,ASSFKGLSNTEAF
TRBV7-9,ASTPPGEETQY
TRBV11-2,ASSFFPGYNEQF
TRBV7-8,ASSPWTGQDNEQY
TRBV11-3,ASSSGTDTQY
TRBV21-1,ASSKVIPGTSGPPGETQY
TRBV21-1,ASSKDVRDKDNSPLH
TRBV7-9,ASSPNTGLETQY
TRBV29-1,SVAGAEEAF
TRBV30,AWSPAGSPSYEQY
TRBV27,ATLRTGSYEQY
TRBV27,ASSLSAGIGDWGEMNTEAF
TRBV27,ASSHIGPTGAGELF
TRBV5-1,ASSPTGKSNQPQH
TRBV7-2,ASSLVVFQPQH